Each of the 23 T cell receptor beta chains below was sequenced from the same sample in a study of CD8+CD57+ T cells in acquired aplastic anemia. Researchers used genomic DNA as the template to profile TCR beta VDJ and CDR3. TCRdb processed the reads anew with MiXCR; each CDR3 protein has one entry. Of 200,000 to 250,000 distinct CDR3 sequences listed, 40% to 60% were seen once; the top ten hold just under 20%. Flow cytometry had shown expanded CD8+CD57+ cells in the patients chosen for sequencing. The sequenced sample was sorted CD4+, CD8+, or CD8+CD57+ T cells (not recorded which) from PBMCs. The receptors originated from a human donor with aplastic anemia.

The chain is built from TRBV19 and TRBJ1-1; 8 nucleotides match TRBD1. Germline CDR1 is LNHDA and CDR2 is SQIVND (reference sequence). V shed 4 bases and J 6 bases; nucleotides not matched to a gene: 10. The CDR3 is 15 residues long. This CDR3 reads CASSTNLQGVSEAFF. The CDR3 region has the DNA TGTGCCAGTAGTACGAATCTACAGGGGGTGTCTGAAGCTTTCTTT.

This clonotype occurred a few times. J is TRBJ2-7 and V is TRBV18, with TRBD1 identical over 9 bases. CDR3 length: 14 residues. The J segment lost 3 bases and the V segment lost 3 bases, leaving 3 bases of the junction unmatched. Looked up from germline, CDR1 is KGHSH and CDR2 is LQKENI. The CDR3 spells CASSPGTGNYEQYF. The CDR3 DNA is TGTGCCAGCTCACCTGGGACAGGGAACTACGAGCAGTACTTC.

The table lists this clonotype with many counts. The genes are TRBV24-1 and TRBJ1-2; 8 bases agree with TRBD1. The ends lost 3 bases at V and 3 bases at J; junction bases unmatched: 5. CDR1 and CDR2 from the germline V gene are KGHDR and SFDVKD. The CDR3 contains 15 residues. CDR3 amino acids: CATSDPTGEHYGYTF. CDR3 coding DNA: TGTGCCACCAGTGATCCGACAGGGGAGCACTATGGCTACACCTTC.

The sample holds many counts of this clonotype. The CDR3 region is CASSYDGQTTYGYTF. Written as DNA, the CDR3 is TGTGCCAGCAGTTACGATGGACAGACCACCTATGGCTACACCTTC. The V call is TRBV6-5, the J call TRBJ1-2, with a possible D match to TRBD1 (6 bases). The CDR3 runs to 15 residues. V lost 2 bases, J lost 4 bases, and 14 bases lay in between. Germline CDR1 MNHEY, CDR2 SVGAGI.

The chain joins TRBV20-1 to TRBJ1-6; D gene uncertain. Trimming took off 6 bases at V and 9 bases at J, with 15 bases between the two ends. This CDR3 comprises 13 residues. CDR1 is DFQATT, CDR2 SNEGSKA, per germline (reference sequence). DNA for the CDR3: TGCAGTGCCTATGATGGCCTAGGTTCACCCCTCCACTTT. It yields the protein CSAYDGLGSPLHF.

In this sample, this clonotype turned up many times. The V gene is TRBV3-1, the J gene TRBJ2-5; no clear D gene. The V gene lost 6 bases and the J gene lost 4 bases, with 9 bases spanning the gap. The germline gives CDR1 LGHDT, CDR2 YNNKEL (reference sequence). There are 12 residues in the CDR3. DNA for the CDR3: TGTGCCAGCAGTCTACGGAGAGAGACCCAGTACTTC. Amino acid sequence: CASSLRRETQYF.

This clonotype was observed a handful of times. This chain connects TRBV15 to TRBJ1-2; D gene unclear. Germline loops: CDR1 LNHNV, CDR2 YYDKDF (reference sequence). This CDR3 comprises 14 residues. V shed 5 bases and J shed 2 bases, with 12 bases lying between them. This CDR3 reads CATSGERVNYGYTF. In DNA, the CDR3 is TGTGCCACCAGCGGCGAAAGGGTAAACTATGGCTACACCTTC.

This clonotype has ten or more counts. This chain connects TRBV3-1 to TRBJ2-7, with a weak D call TRBD2 (6 bases). The CDR3 length is 13 residues. Germline loops: CDR1 LGHDT, CDR2 YNNKEL (reference sequence). V was pared by 5 bases and J by 5 bases, with 13 bases between. The CDR3 DNA follows: TGTGCCAGCAGCTTCGCAACTAGCCACGAGCAGTACTTC. This gives the protein CASSFATSHEQYF.

The V and J genes are TRBV7-2 and TRBJ2-7; 7 bases are shared with TRBD1. With V trimmed by 2 bases and J by 3 bases, 7 bases remained unmatched. Germline V lookup: CDR1 SGHTA, CDR2 FQGNSA. CDR3 length: 15 amino acids. CDR3 loop: CASSLPGTAHYEQYF. CDR3 DNA: TGTGCCAGCAGCTTACCGGGGACAGCCCACTACGAGCAGTACTTC.

The CDR3 here is CASSPAQGETQYF. The CDR3 DNA reads TGTGCCAGCAGCCCGGCGCAGGGCGAGACCCAGTACTTC. The chain combines TRBV11-3 with TRBJ2-5; a possible D gene is TRBD1 (5 bases). The CDR3 runs 13 residues. Trimming shortened V by 5 bases and J by 5 bases, and 12 bases separated the two germline ends. In germline, CDR1 is SGHNT, CDR2 YENEEA.

Remarks on this clonotype: A read error is possible here, since a much larger clone lies one base away. The chain has TRBV6-5 and TRBJ1-5; 7 positions match TRBD1. The CDR3 contains 14 residues. CDR1 is MNHEY, CDR2 SVGAGI, per germline. V was pared by 8 bases and J by 9 bases, with 13 bases of the junction left unmatched. For the CDR3, the DNA is TGTGCCAGCGGCTACGACAGGGTGATAGGGCCCCAGCATTTT. It specifies CASGYDRVIGPQHF.

The chain couples TRBV28 to TRBJ1-5; D is perhaps TRBD1 (5 bases). V was shortened by 6 bases and J by 0 bases, with 12 bases between the two germline ends. This CDR3 has 15 amino acids. CDR1 is MDHEN, CDR2 SYDVKM, per germline. The CDR3 region is CASRRRQNSNQPQHF. CDR3 DNA sequence: TGTGCCAGCAGACGACGACAGAATAGCAATCAGCCCCAGCATTTT.

The CDR3 DNA sequence: TGCGCCAGCAGCCTCCGGACAGGGGGGGAAGAGCAGTACTTC. Translation gives CASSLRTGGEEQYF. The chain joins TRBV5-1 to TRBJ2-7; 10 nucleotides agree with TRBD1. Germline V gives CDR1 SGHRS, CDR2 YFSETQ. CDR3 size: 14 residues. Losses at the gene ends were 4 bases for V and 7 bases for J; bases not matched to a gene: 8.

This clonotype was counted only a few times. The rearrangement uses TRBV29-1 and TRBJ2-3; D call uncertain. CDR3 size: 14 residues. Trimming removed 1 base at V and 0 bases at J, with 8 bases between. Germline V CDR1 and CDR2: SQVTM, ANQGSEA. The DNA for the CDR3 is TGCAGCGTTGAAGCCCTTACTAGCACAGATACGCAGTATTTT. The encoded protein is CSVEALTSTDTQYF.

V gene TRBV4-1 combines with J gene TRBJ1-6; D ambiguous. In germline, CDR1 is MGHRA, CDR2 YSYEKL. V shed 4 bases and J shed 9 bases, with 16 bases lying between them. CDR3 size: 15 residues. The CDR3 spells CASSREPPRLSPLHF. DNA for the CDR3: TGCGCCAGCAGCCGAGAGCCCCCTAGGCTTTCACCCCTCCACTTT.

This clonotype is a singleton in its sample. The chain links TRBV2 to TRBJ2-7; D unresolved. This CDR3 is 12 amino acids long. Germline-derived CDR1 and CDR2 are SNHLY and FYNNEI. The V end was cut by 7 bases, the J end by 0 bases, with 7 bases between. CDR3 residues: CASNSGSYEQYF. The CDR3 DNA reads as TGTGCCAGCAATTCGGGCTCCTACGAGCAGTACTTC.

The chain uses TRBV19 and TRBJ2-7; 8 bases align to TRBD1. Per the germline V gene, CDR1 is LNHDA and CDR2 is SQIVND (reference sequence). Trimming removed 9 bases from V and 0 bases from J; junction bases left unmatched: 10. The CDR3 is 15 residues long. The CDR3 region is CASSTSGGVSYEQYF. In DNA form, the CDR3 reads TGTGCCAGCAGCACCTCAGGGGGCGTCTCCTACGAGCAGTACTTC.

The chain combines TRBV2 with TRBJ2-3, with a weak D call TRBD1 (5 bases). CDR3 size: 11 residues. V lost 5 bases to trimming and J lost 8 bases, with 8 bases between them. The germline V gene has CDR1 SNHLY and CDR2 FYNNEI. The CDR3 DNA is TGTGCCAGCAGTTCCAGGGCTACGCAGTATTTT. Translated: CASSSRATQYF.

This clonotype was seen many times. The chain is built from TRBV7-6 and TRBJ2-7; D is possibly TRBD2 (6 bases). This CDR3 is 13 amino acids long. Germline V gene data show CDR1 as SGHVS and CDR2 as FNYEAQ. The V end was cut by 5 bases, the J end by 3 bases, with 11 bases between. The CDR3 nucleotides are TGTGCCAGCAGCCCCTCCGGGGGCTACGAGCAGTACTTC. This sequence encodes CASSPSGGYEQYF. The whole variable domain, filled in from reference TRBV7-6 and TRBJ2-7, reads GAGVSQSPRYKVTKRGQDVALRCDPISGHVSLYWYRQALGQGPEFLTYFNYEAQQDKSGLPNDRFSAERPEGSISTLTIQRTEQRDSAMYRCASSPSGGYEQYFGPGTRLTVT.

The chain employs TRBV20-1 and TRBJ1-5, with a weak D call TRBD1 (5 bases). Trimming took off 6 bases at V and 5 bases at J, with 14 bases between the two ends. Looked up from germline, CDR1 is DFQATT and CDR2 is SNEGSKA (reference sequence). The CDR3 has 13 amino acids. DNA of the CDR3: TGCAGTGCGATCGGGACCGGGGATCAGCCCCAGCATTTT. Its protein is CSAIGTGDQPQHF.

The J gene is TRBJ1-1, the V gene TRBV2, with D unresolved. V lost 6 bases and J 3 bases, leaving 17 bases between the germline ends. The CDR3 sequence is 15 residues long. Looked up from germline, CDR1 is SNHLY and CDR2 is FYNNEI. This chain's CDR3 is CASRFREGKDTEAFF. CDR3 bases: TGTGCCAGCAGATTCCGGGAGGGAAAGGACACTGAAGCTTTCTTT.

This clonotype has at least ten counts. This sequence joins TRBV7-9 and TRBJ1-2; 7 bases are a match to TRBD1. Germline V CDR1 and CDR2: SEHNR, FQNEAQ (reference sequence). V trimming: 6 bases; J trimming: 0 bases; junction bases outside the gene matches: 10. This CDR3 contains 16 residues. Here the CDR3 DNA reads TGTGCCAGCAGAGCCACCGGGACAGTCCCTAACTATGGCTACACCTTC. Protein: CASRATGTVPNYGYTF. The entire variable domain, with the rest obtained from reference TRBV7-9 and TRBJ1-2, is as follows: DTGVSQNPRHKITKRGQNVTFRCDPISEHNRLYWYRQTLGQGPEFLTYFQNEAQLEKSRLLSDRFSAERPKGSFSTLEIQRTEQGDSAMYLCASRATGTVPNYGYTFGSGTRLTVV.

Points on this clonotype: A read error may be the cause here, since a much bigger clone is one base away. Here the CDR3 omits its conserved ending phenylalanine or tryptophan, so a read error is the likely source. The CDR3 bases are TGCAGTGCTCGACAGGGCGGACAGCCCCAGCATCTT. Protein: CSARQGGQPQHL. The chain has TRBV20-1 and TRBJ1-5; 7 positions match TRBD1. The length of the CDR3 is 12 residues. With V trimmed by 5 bases and J by 7 bases, 5 bases remained unmatched. In germline, CDR1 is DFQATT, CDR2 SNEGSKA (reference sequence).